The TCR beta chain under discussion was sequenced for a study of blood T cell repertoires in COVID-19. Study-level information: Whether acute or convalescent, the COVID-19 samples came from the United States, Italy and Spain. PBMCs, B-cell-depleted T cells, or T cells provided the cDNA or gDNA that made up the material.

V was cut by 4 bases and J by 5 bases, with 15 bases left in between. The CDR3 is 14 residues long. Germline CDR1 reads KGHSH; CDR2 reads LQKENI. Methods used by the authors: Estimation of nucleated cell counts was performed using reference gene primer amplification. TCRdb's copy holds only in-frame clones and misses some; the assay was immunoSEQ multiplex PCR. Clonal size and the V and J genes are those of that table, whereas D and trimming came from the DNA. The profile shows around 400,000 clones, 80% to 90% of them singletons. Seattle's cohort entered during active infection and was followed longitudinally.

This TCR was recovered from an older woman with COVID-19, enrolled during active disease. This chain connects TRBV18 to TRBJ2-7, with D perhaps TRBD1 (6 bases). Sequencing used peripheral blood. CDR3 protein: CASSRRTDLNEQYF. Written as DNA, the CDR3 is TGTGCCAGCTCACGGAGGACAGACCTGAACGAGCAGTACTTC.